This passage covers 30 T cell receptor beta chains from one sample sequenced in a study of vaccination effects on CD4 cells after COVID-19. These receptors are not linked to any known antigen. Generated by immunoSEQ multiplex PCR, the TCRdb table keeps only in-frame clones and is missing some. In the table there are under 70,000 clones, around two thirds of which are singletons. Culture proceeded for nine to ten days, and CD4+ T cells were then isolated. Vaccination of participants consisted of two doses of either the BNT162b2 or mRNA-1273 vaccine. The sequencing used CD4+ T cells from PBMCs cultured without peptide, collected after COVID-19 vaccination. These receptor sequences come from a human donor who received a COVID-19 vaccine.

This chain joins TRBV6-1 and TRBJ2-5, with D possibly matching TRBD1 (6 bases). The CDR3 runs 14 residues. Trimming removed 4 bases at V and 4 bases at J, with 13 bases between. The germline V gene has CDR1 MNHNS and CDR2 SASEGT. CDR3: CASSAARGGETQYF. The DNA of the CDR3 is TGTGCCAGCAGTGCCGCCAGGGGTGGAGAGACCCAGTACTTC.

This clone was recorded once. The genes are TRBV11-1 and TRBJ2-3; 12 bases map to TRBD2. The CDR3 is 17 residues long. Germline V CDR1 and CDR2: SGHAT, FQDESV (reference sequence). The V and J ends lost 0 bases and 6 bases, in that order; junction bases with no gene match: 7. CDR3 in amino acids: CASSLAPPSGGVDTQYF. The CDR3 DNA reads as TGTGCCAGCAGCTTAGCTCCTCCTAGCGGGGGGGTGGATACGCAGTATTTT. Filled out from reference TRBV11-1 and TRBJ2-3, the complete variable domain reads EAEVAQSPRYKITEKSQAVAFWCDPISGHATLYWYRQILGQGPELLVQFQDESVVDDSQLPKDRFSAERLKGVDSTLKIQPAELGDSAMYLCASSLAPPSGGVDTQYFGPGTRLTVL.

CDR3 residues: CASSPLSPGELFF. As DNA, the CDR3 is TGTGCCAGCAGCCCTTTGAGCCCCGGGGAGCTGTTTTTT. V and J are TRBV11-2 and TRBJ2-2, with D uncertain. With 5 bases removed from V and 6 bases from J, the gap between germline ends came to 10 bases. Germline lookup yields CDR1 SGHAT and CDR2 FQNNGV. This CDR3 has 13 residues.

The chain joins TRBV2 to TRBJ2-5; no clear D. The CDR3 has 12 amino acids. V lost 8 bases and J 3 bases, leaving 10 bases between the germline ends. Germline CDR1 reads SNHLY; CDR2 reads FYNNEI. This CDR3 is CASGGRKETQYF. The CDR3 DNA reads TGTGCCAGCGGTGGTAGAAAAGAGACCCAGTACTTC.

The chain carries TRBV3-1 (or the pseudogene TRBV3-2) and TRBJ1-3, with TRBD1 matching over 8 bases. The germline V gene encodes CDR1 LGHDT and CDR2 YNNKEL (reference sequence). J was trimmed by 2 bases and V by 0 bases; bases with no gene match: 3. This CDR3 is built from 16 residues. The CDR3 here is CASSQDLTGAGNTIYF. DNA of the CDR3: TGTGCCAGCAGCCAAGACCTGACAGGGGCTGGAAACACCATATATTTT.

This rearrangement joins TRBV24-1 to TRBJ2-7; 7 positions agree with TRBD2. This CDR3 has 16 amino acids. Trimming cost V 2 bases and J 0 bases; bases outside gene matches: 6. CDR1 and CDR2 (germline): KGHDR, SFDVKD. CDR3 DNA: TGTGCCACCAGTGATTCGTCGGGGGGAGTCTCCTACGAGCAGTACGTC. Translated, it gives CATSDSSGGVSYEQYV.

The chain couples TRBV6-6 to TRBJ2-7, with 11 bases that match TRBD1. V trimming: 4 bases; J trimming: 1 base; junction bases outside the gene matches: 3. CDR1 MNHNY and CDR2 SVGAGI come from the germline V gene (reference sequence). The CDR3 spans 15 residues. Here the CDR3 reads CASSFRDRGSYEQYV. Written as DNA, the CDR3 is TGTGCCAGCAGTTTCCGGGACAGGGGGTCCTACGAGCAGTACGTC.

The J gene is TRBJ2-5, the V gene TRBV5-5, with 9 positions matching TRBD2. Trimming removed 4 bases from V and 4 bases from J; junction bases left unmatched: 17. Germline V lookup: CDR1 SGHKS, CDR2 YYEKEE (reference sequence). CDR3 length: 18 amino acids. For the CDR3, the DNA is TGTGCCAGCAGCCCCCACACAAGCGGGGGGCCGGTAATAGAGACCCAGTACTTC. Protein sequence: CASSPHTSGGPVIETQYF.

This chain connects TRBV3-1 (or the pseudogene TRBV3-2) to TRBJ1-1, with D possibly being TRBD1 (6 bases). V was shortened by 4 bases and J by 3 bases, with 18 bases between the two germline ends. The germline gives CDR1 LGHDT, CDR2 YNNKEL (reference sequence). The CDR3 runs to 16 residues. As DNA, the CDR3 is TGTGCCAGCAGCCCCACGAGAGGGACATCTTACACTGAAGCTTTCTTT. It codes for CASSPTRGTSYTEAFF.

The rearrangement joins TRBV5-5 to TRBJ1-2; 7 bases agree with TRBD1. The V and J ends lost 5 bases and 1 base, in that order; junction bases with no gene match: 8. CDR1 and CDR2 from the germline V gene are SGHKS and YYEKEE (reference sequence). The CDR3 has 15 residues. CDR3 coding DNA: TGTGCCAGCAGACCAAGACAGGGTGTTAACTATGGCTACACCTTC. It translates to CASRPRQGVNYGYTF.

CDR3 sequence (DNA): TGTGCCACCAGTGATTTGCAGGGAATGAAGGGCTACACCTTC. Amino acid sequence: CATSDLQGMKGYTF. The chain recombines TRBV24-1 with TRBJ1-2; tentative D call: TRBD1 (5 bases). Trimming took off 0 bases at V and 8 bases at J, with 12 bases between the two ends. The V gene's germline CDR1 is KGHDR and CDR2 SFDVKD. The CDR3 consists of 14 residues.

The V call is TRBV3-1 (or the pseudogene TRBV3-2), the J call TRBJ2-7; TRBD2 agrees at 8 bases. Germline V gene sequence: CDR1 LGHDT, CDR2 YNNKEL (reference sequence). CDR3 length: 15 residues. After removal of 3 bases from V and 6 bases from J, the junction contained 10 bases not matched to a gene. The CDR3 protein is CASSQAAGRASEQYV. Here the CDR3 DNA reads TGTGCCAGCAGCCAGGCTGCCGGGAGGGCGAGCGAGCAGTACGTC.

This clone was found a few times. V is TRBV6-5 and J is TRBJ1-4; TRBD1 might be the D (6 bases). The CDR3 is made up of 16 amino acids. In germline, CDR1 is MNHEY, CDR2 SVGAGI. V lost 2 bases to trimming and J lost 0 bases, with 10 bases between them. In DNA, the CDR3 is TGTGCCAGCAGTTACGATTGGACAGCAACTAATGAAAAACTGTTTTTT. Encoded protein: CASSYDWTATNEKLFF.

The V and J genes are TRBV11-2 and TRBJ2-3, with a possible D match to TRBD1 (6 bases). Germline CDR1 and CDR2: SGHAT and FQNNGV. V lost 1 base and J 2 bases, leaving 13 bases between the germline ends. This CDR3 contains 16 residues. The CDR3 DNA sequence: TGTGCCAGCAGCTTAGGGCAGGGGCTCCTCACAGATACGCAGTATTTT. Amino acids: CASSLGQGLLTDTQYF. The variable domain in full, with the rest retrieved from reference TRBV11-2 and TRBJ2-3, is EAGVAQSPRYKIIEKRQSVAFWCNPISGHATLYWYQQILGQGPKLLIQFQNNGVVDDSQLPKDRFSAERLKGVDSTLKIQPAKLEDSAVYLCASSLGQGLLTDTQYFGPGTRLTVL.

CDR3 bases: TGTGCCACCAGTGACCCATCCGGGACAGGGTACACCGGGGAGCTGTTTTTT. Translation: CATSDPSGTGYTGELFF. The chain is built from TRBV24-1 and TRBJ2-2; TRBD1 agrees at 9 bases. This CDR3 spans 17 amino acids. J gave up 3 bases and V 4 bases, and 8 bases lay outside the gene matches. Germline V gene data show CDR1 as KGHDR and CDR2 as SFDVKD.

The CDR3, as DNA: TGTGCCATCAGTGAGTCCTCAGGGGGTAACTATGGCTACACCTTC. This encodes CAISESSGGNYGYTF. The genes are TRBV10-3 and TRBJ1-2, with 7 bases lining up with TRBD1. This CDR3 region has 15 residues. The V gene end was trimmed by 0 bases and the J gene end by 1 base; junction bases not matched to a gene: 2. The germline V gene has CDR1 ENHRY and CDR2 SYGVKD.

This rearrangement joins TRBV7-2 to TRBJ2-1; maybe TRBD2 (7 bases). The ends were cut back, 7 bases at V and 6 bases at J, with 16 bases in the middle. The CDR3 runs 14 residues. Germline loops: CDR1 SGHTA, CDR2 FQGNSA. CDR3: CASMWGGASNEQFF. DNA for the CDR3: TGTGCCAGCATGTGGGGGGGGGCAAGCAATGAGCAGTTCTTC.

The chain links TRBV5-1 to TRBJ2-5, with 7 positions matching TRBD1. This CDR3 is 14 amino acids long. Germline CDR1 and CDR2: SGHRS and YFSETQ. V trimming: 0 bases; J trimming: 4 bases; junction bases outside the gene matches: 3. The CDR3 is CASSLGTGRETQYF. The CDR3 DNA follows: TGCGCCAGCAGCTTGGGGACAGGTCGAGAGACCCAGTACTTC.

This rearrangement joins TRBV5-4 to TRBJ2-1; D perhaps matches TRBD1 (6 bases). V was clipped by 0 bases and J by 11 bases, with 12 bases between them. Germline V gives CDR1 SGHNT, CDR2 YYREEE (reference sequence). The CDR3 covers 13 residues. The CDR3 sequence is CASSLAGQGKQFF. CDR3 in DNA: TGTGCCAGCAGCTTGGCAGGGCAGGGGAAGCAGTTCTTC.

This clone was recorded a few times. The rearrangement joins TRBV27 to TRBJ2-1; D gene unclear. Trimming removed 3 bases from V and 9 bases from J, with 6 bases in between. The germline V gene has CDR1 MNHEY and CDR2 SMNVEV (reference sequence). This CDR3 has 11 amino acids. CDR3 nucleotides: TGTGCCAGCAGTTTCCCATCTGAGCAGTTCTTC. It translates to CASSFPSEQFF.

The chain uses TRBV6-1 and TRBJ1-3; a weak D match, TRBD1 (6 bases). This CDR3 comprises 15 residues. Germline-derived CDR1 and CDR2 are MNHNS and SASEGT. Trimming removed 2 bases at V and 0 bases at J, with 8 bases between. CDR3: CASSERGGSGNTIYF. The CDR3 DNA sequence: TGTGCCAGCAGTGAAAGGGGGGGCTCTGGAAACACCATATATTTT.

J is TRBJ1-5 and V is TRBV27; D ambiguous. V was shortened by 5 bases and J by 3 bases, with 5 bases between the two germline ends. CDR3 length equals 12 residues. Germline CDR1 and CDR2: MNHEY and SMNVEV (reference sequence). The CDR3 bases are TGTGCCAGCAGTCCGTCCAATCAGCCCCAGCATTTT. Its translation is CASSPSNQPQHF.

The genes are TRBV2 and TRBJ1-4; D remains ambiguous. This CDR3 is 15 amino acids long. Per the germline V gene, CDR1 is SNHLY and CDR2 is FYNNEI. V dropped 1 base and J dropped 2 bases, with 8 bases sitting between them. In DNA, the CDR3 is TGTGCCAGCAGTGAAGGTCAAGCTACTAATGAAAAACTGTTTTTT. It is translated as CASSEGQATNEKLFF.

The chain is built from TRBV18 and TRBJ2-2, with D possibly TRBD1 on 5 matching bases. Germline V lookup: CDR1 KGHSH, CDR2 LQKENI. V lost 3 bases, J lost 7 bases, and 12 bases lay in between. This CDR3 region has 14 residues. DNA for the CDR3: TGTGCCAGCTCACCTCGCAAGGGGCTCGGGGAGCTGTTTTTT. This encodes CASSPRKGLGELFF.

J is TRBJ2-7 and V is TRBV5-8; 7 positions agree with TRBD1. CDR3 length equals 15 residues. Germline-derived CDR1 and CDR2 are SGHTS and YDEGEE. The V gene end was trimmed by 3 bases and the J gene end by 2 bases; junction bases not matched to a gene: 8. CDR3 nucleotides: TGTGCCAGCAGCTCCGGACAGGCAGGGACCTACGAGCAGTACGTC. Translating gives CASSSGQAGTYEQYV.

The rearrangement links TRBV19 to TRBJ1-4; 7 bases line up with TRBD1. The CDR3 spans 14 residues. Germline trimming cut 6 bases from V and 3 bases from J; bases unmatched to any gene: 4. From germline, CDR1 is LNHDA and CDR2 SQIVND (reference sequence). Written as DNA, the CDR3 is TGTGCCAGTAGCACTGACAGGGCTAATGAAAAACTGTTTTTT. This translates into CASSTDRANEKLFF.

The chain carries TRBV11-2 and TRBJ2-5, with D possibly matching TRBD2 (7 bases). The CDR3 loop spans 15 amino acids. The germline gives CDR1 SGHAT, CDR2 FQNNGV. V was clipped by 1 base and J by 5 bases, with 14 bases between them. The CDR3 protein is CASSLGGGVAETQYF. The CDR3 coding sequence is TGTGCCAGCAGCTTAGGAGGGGGGGTGGCGGAGACCCAGTACTTC.

V and J are TRBV24-1 and TRBJ1-2; weak D call: TRBD1 (6 bases). V lost 3 bases and J 0 bases, leaving 13 bases between the germline ends. This CDR3 contains 16 residues. Germline V lookup: CDR1 KGHDR, CDR2 SFDVKD. CDR3 loop: CATSDPGQKANYGYTF. Written as DNA, the CDR3 is TGTGCCACCAGTGATCCGGGACAAAAAGCTAACTATGGCTACACCTTC.

V gene TRBV3-1 (or the pseudogene TRBV3-2) combines with J gene TRBJ2-5, with D possibly being TRBD2 (6 bases). Germline CDR1 is LGHDT and CDR2 is YNNKEL (reference sequence). This CDR3 comprises 15 residues. Trimming left V 0 bases short and J 6 bases short, with 14 bases between. CDR3 sequence (DNA): TGTGCCAGCAGCCAAGAAAGGCTAGCGAAAAAGACCCAGTACTTC. Translation gives CASSQERLAKKTQYF.

The chain uses TRBV19 and TRBJ2-2, with 8 bases fitting TRBD2. The germline CDR1 and CDR2 sequences are LNHDA and SQIVND (reference sequence). The CDR3 runs 17 residues. With V trimmed by 6 bases and J by 2 bases, 11 bases remained unmatched. The chain's CDR3 is CASRTGGGGQNTGELFF. Written as DNA, the CDR3 is TGTGCCAGTAGGACCGGGGGGGGAGGGCAAAACACCGGGGAGCTGTTTTTT.